A single sample is the source of the 22 T cell receptor beta chains below, sequenced in a study of tumor-infiltrating lymphocytes in primary liver carcinoma. Co-extracted RNA and DNA came from approximately 20-30 mg of unsorted bulk tissue. TCR beta cDNA came from approximately 490 ng total RNA, primed with a constant-region primer. Slightly modified ARM-PCR with three nested multiplex PCR rounds yielded TCR beta libraries. TRBV1-TRBV30 forward primers paired with a C-beta reverse primer were used in the first two PCR rounds, which ran approximately 11 cycles each. TCRdb fed the multiplex PCR reads into MiXCR, producing one record per CDR3 protein. This table has tens of thousands of distinct CDR3 sequences, 76% appearing once. The sequenced sample was liver tumor tissue from sampling region 5. Subset in this sample: tumor region T5, tumor centre. All receptors come from a man in his forties or fifties with primary liver carcinoma and hepatitis B virus infection.

This rearrangement joins TRBV29-1 to TRBJ1-2; D gene ambiguous. V shed 4 bases and J shed 8 bases, with 14 bases lying between them. This CDR3 contains 12 residues. Germline loops: CDR1 SQVTM, CDR2 ANQGSEA. The CDR3 loop reads CSVAHLGGGYTF. In nucleotides, the CDR3 is TGCAGCGTTGCCCATTTGGGTGGCGGCTACACCTTC.

Comments on this clonotype: The CDR3 does not end in the conserved phenylalanine or tryptophan, so this is likely a read error. Because the CDR3's place on the DNA is in doubt, the DNA is left out and the CDR3 is given as listed by TCRdb. The chain recombines TRBV29-1 with TRBJ1-4. Germline loops: CDR1 SQVTM, CDR2 ANQGSEA. Ends included, the CDR3 has 13 residues. CDR3 in amino acids: CSVRGGSGEKLLS.

This clonotype showed up just once. The rearrangement joins TRBV6-1 to TRBJ1-5; tentative D call: TRBD1 (6 bases). The CDR3 totals 16 residues. Germline V gene data show CDR1 as MNHNS and CDR2 as SASEGT. V gave up 11 bases and J gave up 0 bases, with 20 bases separating them. CDR3 sequence: CAGGGCSVGSNQPQHF. CDR3 DNA: TGTGCCGGGGGGGGCTGCTCCGTGGGTAGCAATCAGCCCCAGCATTTT.

Details on this clonotype: A junction end diverges from the germline sequence, so it may reflect a read error. This chain connects TRBV12-3 or TRBV12-4 to TRBJ1-6, with D perhaps matching TRBD1 (6 bases). This CDR3 comprises 14 residues. The DNA of the CDR3 is TGTGCCAGCAGTTTTGACAGGTCGAATTCATCCCTCCAATTT. It yields the protein CASSFDRSNSSLQF.

Notes on this clonotype: The junction does not match germline at one end; this may be a read error. CDR3: CASNLAREVYTGELFF. CDR3 nucleotides: TGTGCCAGCAACTTAGCGCGGGAGGTTTACACCGGAGAGCTGTTTTTT. The chain uses TRBV13 and TRBJ2-2, with 8 bases lining up with TRBD2. From germline, CDR1 is PRHDT and CDR2 FYEKMQ (reference sequence). The CDR3 runs 16 residues.

The genes are TRBV11-2 and TRBJ2-1, with 8 bases identical to TRBD2. V lost 3 bases to trimming and J lost 8 bases; unmatched junction nucleotides: 6. The CDR3 sequence is 14 residues long. Germline V gives CDR1 SGHAT, CDR2 FQNNGV. CDR3 amino acids: CASSLALAADEQFF. The CDR3 nucleotides are TGTGCCAGCAGCTTGGCACTAGCGGCAGATGAGCAGTTCTTC.

On this clonotype itself: As the CDR3 is not closed by the conserved phenylalanine or tryptophan, this likely results from a read error. This chain's CDR3 is CASNREVGTEAFL. CDR3 DNA: TGCGCCAGCAACCGGGAGGTAGGGACTGAAGCTTTCTTA. The chain has TRBV4-1 and TRBJ1-1; D unclear. This CDR3 is 13 amino acids long. The V end was cut by 7 bases, the J end by 5 bases, with 14 bases between. CDR1 is MGHRA and CDR2 is YSYEKL in the germline V gene.

Details on this clonotype: The junction and the germline gene differ at one end; a read error may be behind it. The V and J genes are TRBV6-2 or TRBV6-3 and TRBJ2-7; D perhaps matches TRBD2 (5 bases). CDR3 length: 19 amino acids. Germline V gene lookup returns CDR1 MNHEY and CDR2 SVGEGT. The CDR3, as DNA: TGTGCCAGCGGTTACTCGATCGAAGGTAGCGAGATGGGCTCCTACGAGCAGTATTTC. This gives the protein CASGYSIEGSEMGSYEQYF.

This clonotype appeared a single time. Since the CDR3 does not end with the conserved phenylalanine or tryptophan, this likely comes from a read error. The gene calls are TRBV10-2 and TRBJ2-5, with D maybe TRBD2 (5 bases). This CDR3 is 12 amino acids long. Germline V gene sequence: CDR1 WSHSY, CDR2 SAAADI. The V end lost 8 bases, the J end lost 4 bases, and 11 bases lay between the germline ends. CDR3 sequence (DNA): TGCGCCAGCTCGGTGGGAGTAGAGACCCAGTACTTA. The encoded protein is CASSVGVETQYL.

About this clonotype: A read error may be the cause here, since a much bigger clone is one base away. The J gene is TRBJ2-1, the V gene TRBV10-2, with TRBD2 matching over 8 bases. Looked up from germline, CDR1 is WSHSY and CDR2 is SAAADI. This CDR3 is 17 amino acids long. The CDR3 spells CANSEPEGLAFDNEQFF. CDR3 sequence (DNA): TGCGCCAACAGTGAGCCGGAAGGACTAGCCTTCGACAATGAGCAGTTCTTC.

This clonotype has at least ten counts. The J gene is TRBJ2-1, the V gene TRBV20-1; TRBD2 might be the D (6 bases). This CDR3 region has 18 residues. From germline, CDR1 is DFQATT and CDR2 SNEGSKA (reference sequence). The ends were cut back, 0 bases at V and 5 bases at J, with 23 bases in the middle. In DNA, the CDR3 is TGCAGTGCTAGAGATCTATTCCAGCTCAGCGGGTACCACAATGAGCAGTTCTTC. Its protein is CSARDLFQLSGYHNEQFF.

Comments on this clonotype: Relative to the germline gene, one junction end is altered; a read error may explain this. The V gene is TRBV4-2, the J gene TRBJ2-1; perhaps TRBD2 as D (6 bases). The CDR3 extends over 16 amino acids. Germline CDR1 is LGHNA and CDR2 is YNFKEQ. The CDR3 spells CVSRQVLASTYNEQFF. Here the CDR3 DNA reads TGTGTCAGCAGGCAAGTACTAGCCTCTACCTACAATGAGCAGTTCTTC.

On this clonotype: The junction does not match germline at one end; this may be a read error. This chain joins TRBV11-1 and TRBJ2-5; D possibly corresponds to TRBD2 (5 bases). The CDR3 has 14 residues. Germline V gene data show CDR1 as SGHAT and CDR2 as FQDESV (reference sequence). The CDR3 DNA reads TGTGCCAGCAATGGGCGGGTGGAGGTGGAGAGCCAGTACTTC. This encodes CASNGRVEVESQYF.

The chain combines TRBV4-1 with TRBJ2-2; the match to TRBD1 covers 7 bases. The CDR3 covers 16 residues. CDR1 MGHRA and CDR2 YSYEKL come from the germline V gene. Losses at the gene ends were 5 bases for V and 5 bases for J; bases not matched to a gene: 11. Written as DNA, the CDR3 is TGCGCCAGCAGCAATCTGGGCAGGGGGTTAACCGGGGAGCTGTTTTTT. This sequence encodes CASSNLGRGLTGELFF.

This clonotype was observed many times. The conserved phenylalanine or tryptophan normally closing the CDR3 is absent here, so this likely arose from a read error. V is TRBV6-1 and J is TRBJ2-7; 11 bases fit TRBD2. The CDR3 consists of 14 residues. Trimming took 7 bases from V and 3 from J; bases not matched to a gene: 5. The germline V gene encodes CDR1 MNHNS and CDR2 SASEGT. DNA of the CDR3: TGTGCCAGCAATGCAGGACTAGCGGGCTACGAGCAGTACCTC. Amino acids: CASNAGLAGYEQYL.

To note about this clonotype: The junction departs from germline at one end; a sequencing error may be responsible. The V and J genes are TRBV30 and TRBJ2-1, with D possibly matching TRBD2 (5 bases). CDR3 size: 13 residues. Germline V gene data show CDR1 as GTSNPN and CDR2 as SVGIG (reference sequence). The CDR3 DNA reads as TGTGCCTGCAGTGTACTTCTCCGGGATGAGCAGTTTTTC. Translated, it gives CACSVLLRDEQFF. The full variable domain, with the rest looked up from reference TRBV30 and TRBJ2-1, is SQTIHQWPATLVQPVGSPLSLECTVEGTSNPNLYWYRQAAGRGLQLLFYSVGIGQISSEVPQNLSASRPQDRQFILSSKKLLLSDSGFYLCACSVLLRDEQFFGPGTRLTVL.

Comment on this clonotype: Germline is not matched at one junction end, which may reflect a read error. The V gene is TRBV7-9, the J gene TRBJ1-2, with D unclear. The CDR3 totals 16 residues. Germline lookup yields CDR1 SEHNR and CDR2 FQNEAQ (reference sequence). CDR3 in amino acids: CTSSPEGRLSQCGYTF. The CDR3 DNA sequence: TGTACCAGCAGCCCAGAGGGCAGGCTGTCCCAGTGTGGCTACACCTTC. Full variable domain (rest looked up from reference TRBV7-9 and TRBJ1-2): DTGVSQNPRHKITKRGQNVTFRCDPISEHNRLYWYRQTLGQGPEFLTYFQNEAQLEKSRLLSDRFSAERPKGSFSTLEIQRTEQGDSAMYLCTSSPEGRLSQCGYTFGSGTRLTVV.

This clonotype has more than one count but fewer than ten. This may come from a read error, since a much larger clone is one base off. The V gene is TRBV7-9, the J gene TRBJ2-3; D unresolved. Gene TRBJ1-5 matches the end of the DNA better, so the J call may be wrong. The germline V gene has CDR1 SEHNR and CDR2 FQNEAQ (reference sequence). This CDR3 region has 16 residues. The CDR3 here is CASSSNTGGLADTQHF. The CDR3 DNA reads TGTGCCAGCAGCTCCAACACCGGCGGGCTTGCAGATACGCAGCATTTT.

Regarding this clonotype: The CDR3 does not close with the conserved phenylalanine or tryptophan, likely indicating a read error. The rearrangement uses TRBV6-2 or TRBV6-3 and TRBJ1-1, with 8 bases that match TRBD1. Unmatched junction bases numbered 16, after V lost 10 bases and J lost 0 bases. CDR1 and CDR2 (germline): MNHEY, SVGEGT. The CDR3 loop spans 17 amino acids. The CDR3 loop reads CAINHRQGRFLNTEAFS. The CDR3 DNA reads as TGTGCCATCAATCACCGACAGGGGAGGTTCCTGAACACTGAAGCTTTCTCT.

With respect to this clonotype: An end of the junction does not agree with germline; a read error may underlie this. V usage is TRBV5-6 and J usage is TRBJ2-2, with D possibly being TRBD1 or TRBD2 (6 bases each). From germline, CDR1 is SGHDT and CDR2 YYEEEE. There are 15 residues in the CDR3. CDR3 bases: TGTGCCAGCAGCTTGGTTGACAGGACCACCCGGGAGCCGTTTTTT. As protein: CASSLVDRTTREPFF.

V usage is TRBV11-2 and J usage is TRBJ2-3; 9 bases are a match to TRBD2. Trimming at V came to 5 bases and at J to 0 bases, leaving 6 bases not matched to a gene. CDR3 size: 16 residues. Germline V gene sequence: CDR1 SGHAT, CDR2 FQNNGV. CDR3 amino acids: CASSPPTSGSTDTQYF. The DNA for the CDR3 is TGTGCCAGCAGCCCCCCGACTAGCGGCAGCACAGATACGCAGTATTTT.

This clonotype turned up a few times. Germline is not matched at one junction end, which may reflect a read error. The chain recombines TRBV10-3 with TRBJ2-4; perhaps TRBD1 as D (6 bases). The CDR3 is 13 amino acids. Germline V gene data show CDR1 as ENHRY and CDR2 as SYGVKD. The CDR3 region is CAISEGTYNIRYF. CDR3 coding DNA: TGTGCCATCAGCGAGGGGACATACAATATTCGGTACTTC.